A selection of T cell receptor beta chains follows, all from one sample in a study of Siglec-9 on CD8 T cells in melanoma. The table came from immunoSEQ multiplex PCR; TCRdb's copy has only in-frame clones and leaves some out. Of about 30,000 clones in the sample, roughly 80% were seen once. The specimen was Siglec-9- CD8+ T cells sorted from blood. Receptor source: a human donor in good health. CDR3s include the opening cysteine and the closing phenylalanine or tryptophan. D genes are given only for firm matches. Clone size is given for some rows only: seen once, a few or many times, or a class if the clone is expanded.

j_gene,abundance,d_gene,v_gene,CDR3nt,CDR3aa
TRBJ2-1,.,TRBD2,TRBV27,TGTGCCAGCAGTTTAGCGGGGGGGCTTGACTACAATGAGCAGTTCTTC,CASSLAGGLDYNEQFF
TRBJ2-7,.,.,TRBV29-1,TGCAGCGTCCTATCGGACAGTTCTTCCTACGAGCAGTACTTC,CSVLSDSSSYEQYF
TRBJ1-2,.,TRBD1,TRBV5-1,TGCGCCAGCAGCGGGAACAGGGGGTTCGACTATGGCTACACCTTC,CASSGNRGFDYGYTF
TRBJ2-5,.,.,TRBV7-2,TGTGCCAGCAGCCGAATGACTAGAATGGGGGAGACCCAGTACTTC,CASSRMTRMGETQYF
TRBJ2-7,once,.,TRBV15,TGTGCCACCAGCAGAGATCTAACGGGACCCACGGAGTCCGAGCAGTACTTC,CATSRDLTGPTESEQYF
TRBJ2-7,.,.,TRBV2,TGTGCCATGACGACGGGGAAGAGATCCTACGAGCAGTACTTC,CAMTTGKRSYEQYF
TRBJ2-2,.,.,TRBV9,TGTGCCAGCAGCGTAGACACCGGGGAGCTGTTTTTT,CASSVDTGELFF
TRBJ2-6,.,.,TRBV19,TGTGCCAGTTACTTAGGGACCGGGGCCAACGTCCTGACTTTC,CASYLGTGANVLTF
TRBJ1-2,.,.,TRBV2,TGTGCCAGCAGTGAAGCGTTTGGGGCGAACTATGGCTACACCTTC,CASSEAFGANYGYTF
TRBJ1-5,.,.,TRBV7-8,TGTGCCAGCAGCTTACGGGCGTCGGGCAATCAGCCCCAGCATTTT,CASSLRASGNQPQHF
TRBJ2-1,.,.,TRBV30,TGTGCCTGGAGGGGGGGAGAGCGGGCTTTATACAATGAGCAGTTCTTC,CAWRGGERALYNEQFF
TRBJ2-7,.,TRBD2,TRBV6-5,TGTGCCAGCAGAGCTAGCGGCGACAACGAGCAGTACTTC,CASRASGDNEQYF
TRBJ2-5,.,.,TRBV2,TGTGCCAGCAGTGAAGTGGACTCCGCCCGGGAGACCCAGTACTTC,CASSEVDSARETQYF
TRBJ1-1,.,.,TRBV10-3,TGTGCCATCAGTGAGTCGGTACGCGGGAGGAACACTGAAGCTTTCTTT,CAISESVRGRNTEAFF
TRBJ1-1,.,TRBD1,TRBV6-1,TGTGCCATCGCGACGACAGGGCTCACTGAAGCTTTCTTT,CAIATTGLTEAFF
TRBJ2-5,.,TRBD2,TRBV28,TGTGCCAGCAAGTACGCGGGGGAAGAGACCCAGTACTTC,CASKYAGEETQYF
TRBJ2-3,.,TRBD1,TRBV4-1,TGCGCCAGCAGCCGGACAGGGGGAAGGACAGATACGCAGTATTTT,CASSRTGGRTDTQYF
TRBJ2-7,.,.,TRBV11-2,TGTGCCAGCAGAGGTGGGCCGAGCGAGCAGTACTTC,CASRGGPSEQYF
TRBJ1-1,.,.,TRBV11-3,TGTGCCAGCAGTTTAGGGGCGAACACTGAAGCTTTCTTT,CASSLGANTEAFF
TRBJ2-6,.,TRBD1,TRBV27,TGTGCCAGCAGTTCACAGGGGGCCAAAGGGGCCAACGTCCTGACTTTC,CASSSQGAKGANVLTF
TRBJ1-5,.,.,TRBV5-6,TGTGCCAGCAGCTTTGGGGCAGGGAATCAGCCCCAGCATTTT,CASSFGAGNQPQHF
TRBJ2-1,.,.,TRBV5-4,TGTGCCAGCAGCTCGGTACACCAGGAGTTCTTC,CASSSVHQEFF
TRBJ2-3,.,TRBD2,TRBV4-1,TGCGCCAGCAGCCAAAAGACTAGCGGGGAAGATACGCAGTATTTT,CASSQKTSGEDTQYF
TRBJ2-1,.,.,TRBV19,TGTGCCAGTCAGAAAGAGCAGTTCTTC,CASQKEQFF
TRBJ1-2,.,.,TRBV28,TGTGCCAGCAGTTTACCGTTCCAGTTGGATGGCTACACCTTC,CASSLPFQLDGYTF
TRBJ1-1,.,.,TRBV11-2,TGTGCCAGCAGCTCAAGGGTCCAGGGGAGGGATTCTGAAGCTTTCTTT,CASSSRVQGRDSEAFF
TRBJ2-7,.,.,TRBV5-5,TGTGCCAGCAGCTTGGGCGTGGGGGAATACGAGCAGTACTTC,CASSLGVGEYEQYF
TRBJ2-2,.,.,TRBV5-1,TGCGCCAGCAGCTTACAGGGCATTATGAACGGGGAGCTGTTTTTT,CASSLQGIMNGELFF
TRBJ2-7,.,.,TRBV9,TGTGCCAGCAGTTATCGGACTGAGTCCTACGAGCAGTACTTC,CASSYRTESYEQYF
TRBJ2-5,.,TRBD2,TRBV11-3,TGTGCCAGCAGCCGAAGGACTAGCGGCAAGGGGGAGACCCAGTACTTC,CASSRRTSGKGETQYF
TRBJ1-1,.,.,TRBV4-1,TGCGCCAGCAGCCAAGATCCTCAGGGAAGCACTGAAGCTTTCTTT,CASSQDPQGSTEAFF
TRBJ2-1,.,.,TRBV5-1,TGCGCCAGCAGCTTGGGAGGAGGGACGCTAAGGAATGAGCAGTTCTTC,CASSLGGGTLRNEQFF
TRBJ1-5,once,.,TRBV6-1,TGTGCCAGCAGTGAAGAGGCCCAGCCCCAGCATTTT,CASSEEAQPQHF
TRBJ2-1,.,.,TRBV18,TGTGCCAGCTCACCCGTCAGGACCAATGAGCAGTTCTTC,CASSPVRTNEQFF
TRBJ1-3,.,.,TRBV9,TGTGCCAGCAGCCACCTCGGAAACACCATATATTTT,CASSHLGNTIYF
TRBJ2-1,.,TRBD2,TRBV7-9,TGTGCCAGCAGAGGGACTAGCGGGGGGATTTACAATGAGCAGTTCTTC,CASRGTSGGIYNEQFF
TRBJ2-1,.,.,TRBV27,TGTGCCAGCAGTTTTCAGGCGGATGGATACAATGAGCAGTTCTTC,CASSFQADGYNEQFF
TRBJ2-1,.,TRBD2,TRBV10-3,TGTGCCATCAGTGAGTCCGATCTAGCGGTCTACAATGAGCAGTTCTTC,CAISESDLAVYNEQFF
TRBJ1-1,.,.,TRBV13,TGTGCCAGCAGCCTCGGGACCTACACTGAAGCTTTCTTT,CASSLGTYTEAFF
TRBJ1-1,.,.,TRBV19,TGTGCCAGTAGCAATACAGAGAAGAACACTGAAGCTTTCTTT,CASSNTEKNTEAFF
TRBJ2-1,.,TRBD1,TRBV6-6,TGTGCCAGCAGTAGGGGACAGGGGGGCGATGAGCAGTTCTTC,CASSRGQGGDEQFF
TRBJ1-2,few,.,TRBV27,TGTGCCAGCAGTTCGGCGCTTGGGGCTAACTATGGCTACACCTTC,CASSSALGANYGYTF
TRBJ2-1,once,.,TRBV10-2,TGCGCCAGCAGTGACAGGGGATACAATGAGCAGTTCTTC,CASSDRGYNEQFF